One sample yielded the 31 T cell receptor beta chains listed below, sequenced in a study of shared clonotypes between healthy human individuals. Sequenced by immunoSEQ multiplex PCR; TCRdb stores in-frame clones only, minus some. Of hundreds of thousands of clones listed, roughly four fifths are singletons. Material for sequencing was PBMCs. The receptors here all came from a woman between 40 and 55 years old in good health. Some clones in this sample may be carry-over from other donors' samples.

The V and J genes are TRBV11-3 and TRBJ2-3, with 7 bases fitting TRBD2. CDR1 and CDR2 from the germline V gene are SGHNT and YENEEA. J was trimmed by 10 bases and V by 1 base; bases with no gene match: 8. The CDR3 consists of 14 residues. CDR3 protein: CASSLGGRAMPQYF. The CDR3 nucleotides read TGTGCCAGCAGCTTAGGGGGGAGGGCCATGCCGCAGTATTTT.

The chain couples TRBV6-5 to TRBJ1-1; D ambiguous. V lost 0 bases and J 5 bases, leaving 13 bases between the germline ends. CDR3 length equals 15 residues. Germline V gene sequence: CDR1 MNHEY, CDR2 SVGAGI. CDR3 in amino acids: CASSYSRVLGTEAFF. The CDR3 DNA sequence: TGTGCCAGCAGTTACTCCCGAGTCCTCGGAACTGAAGCTTTCTTT.

The chain employs TRBV2 and TRBJ2-5; D unclear. The germline V and J ends were trimmed by 4 bases and 3 bases, with 9 bases remaining between them. The V gene's germline CDR1 is SNHLY and CDR2 FYNNEI. This CDR3 has 13 amino acids. The CDR3 is CASSARSEETQYF. The CDR3 nucleotides read TGTGCCAGCAGTGCTCGCAGTGAAGAGACCCAGTACTTC. Looking up the rest from reference TRBV2 and TRBJ2-5 gives the full variable domain: EPEVTQTPSHQVTQMGQEVILRCVPISNHLYFYWYRQILGQKVEFLVSFYNNEISEKSEIFDDQFSVERPDGSNFTLKIRSTKLEDSAMYFCASSARSEETQYFGPGTRLLVL.

About this clone: Only one base separates this from a far larger clonotype, so it likely reflects a read error. The CDR3 does not close with the conserved phenylalanine or tryptophan, likely indicating a read error. The chain links TRBV9 to TRBJ1-2; D unclear. CDR1 and CDR2 (germline): SGDLS, YYNGEE. The V gene lost 3 bases and the J gene lost 1 base, with 13 bases spanning the gap. The CDR3 is 15 amino acids. The CDR3 region has the DNA TGTGCCAGCAGCGCGACAATGGGGAGTAACTATGGCTACACCCTC. Translated, it gives CASSATMGSNYGYTL.

The table lists this clone with a few counts. The chain joins TRBV6-5 to TRBJ2-2; D gene uncertain. The germline V gene encodes CDR1 MNHEY and CDR2 SVGAGI. The CDR3 extends over 14 amino acids. V was pared by 7 bases and J by 1 base, with 10 bases between. The CDR3 nucleotides are TGTGCCAGCAAGCGATCGCGGAACACCGGGGAGCTGTTTTTT. It specifies CASKRSRNTGELFF.

The chain has TRBV14 and TRBJ2-7, with 12 bases lining up with TRBD2. Trimming at V came to 1 base and at J to 2 bases, leaving 3 bases not matched to a gene. This CDR3 contains 16 residues. Germline CDR1 reads SGHDN; CDR2 reads FVKESK. CDR3 DNA: TGTGCCAGCAGCCAAGCCGGACTAGCGGGAACCTACGAGCAGTACTTC. Its translation is CASSQAGLAGTYEQYF.

This clone came up once. The rearrangement uses TRBV28 and TRBJ1-1, with D uncertain. CDR1 and CDR2 (germline): MDHEN, SYDVKM. This CDR3 has 12 residues. Trimming pared 6 bases from V and 4 bases from J, leaving 9 bases between. The CDR3 DNA reads TGTGCCAGCAGGTTGCCCGGCACTGAAGCTTTCTTT. It encodes CASRLPGTEAFF.

The CDR3 region has the DNA TGTGCCAGCAGACCCCCTGACAGCTACGAGCAGTACTTC. Residues: CASRPPDSYEQYF. This sequence joins TRBV6-6 and TRBJ2-7; TRBD1 might be the D (5 bases). Germline CDR1 is MNHNY and CDR2 is SVGAGI (reference sequence). V was cut by 6 bases and J by 3 bases, with 12 bases left in between. CDR3 length: 13 residues.

Details on this clone: A single base separates this from a much larger clone, so it may be a read error. The chain joins TRBV6-1 to TRBJ2-7; tentatively, D is TRBD2 (6 bases). The CDR3 has 14 residues. From germline, CDR1 is MNHNS and CDR2 SASEGT. CDR3 in DNA: TGTGCCAGCACCCGAACCGGGACTCACTACGAGCAGTGCTTC. Protein product: CASTRTGTHYEQCF.

V and J are TRBV28 and TRBJ2-4, with 7 bases fitting TRBD2. The V gene end was trimmed by 5 bases and the J gene end by 1 base; junction bases not matched to a gene: 11. The length of the CDR3 is 17 residues. Germline assignment: CDR1 MDHEN and CDR2 SYDVKM. The CDR3 is CASSLTPGGSAKNIQYF. In DNA form, the CDR3 reads TGTGCCAGCAGTCTAACCCCGGGAGGCTCGGCCAAAAACATTCAGTACTTC.

Written as DNA, the CDR3 is TGTGCCAGCAGCCCAACCGGTCTTTACGAGCAGTACTTC. Protein: CASSPTGLYEQYF. The chain links TRBV11-2 to TRBJ2-7; unclear D gene. Looked up from germline, CDR1 is SGHAT and CDR2 is FQNNGV. The CDR3 totals 13 residues. Trimming left V 5 bases short and J 4 bases short, with 12 bases between.

The V gene is TRBV6-1, the J gene TRBJ2-2; 9 bases match TRBD2. Per the germline V gene, CDR1 is MNHNS and CDR2 is SASEGT. The CDR3 loop spans 15 amino acids. The V gene end was trimmed by 4 bases and the J gene end by 6 bases; junction bases not matched to a gene: 6. CDR3: CASSVIAGVAGELFF. The CDR3 nucleotides are TGTGCCAGCAGTGTGATAGCGGGAGTTGCCGGGGAGCTGTTTTTT.

This clone has only a few counts. The rearrangement uses TRBV19 and TRBJ2-5, with 8 nucleotides matching TRBD2. The CDR3 totals 13 residues. Looked up from germline, CDR1 is LNHDA and CDR2 is SQIVND (reference sequence). The trim removed 4 bases at V and 6 bases at J, leaving 4 bases unmatched. As DNA, the CDR3 is TGTGCCAGTAGTACGGGGGGGTTTAAGACCCAGTACTTC. Residues: CASSTGGFKTQYF.

This clone was observed a handful of times. The chain combines TRBV6-5 with TRBJ2-2; 9 bases map to TRBD1. V trimming: 4 bases; J trimming: 6 bases; junction bases outside the gene matches: 6. Germline V gives CDR1 MNHEY, CDR2 SVGAGI. The CDR3 is made up of 15 amino acids. The CDR3 DNA sequence: TGTGCCAGCAGTTGGGACAGGGCGGGTCCCGGGGAGCTGTTTTTT. Translating gives CASSWDRAGPGELFF.

Regarding this clone: The junction does not match germline at one end; this may be a read error. V and J are TRBV7-7 and TRBJ2-2; 13 bases fit TRBD2. Per the germline V gene, CDR1 is SSHAT and CDR2 is FNYEAQ (reference sequence). The CDR3 length is 17 residues. The CDR3 protein is CASSSGTSGINTGELFF. Written as DNA, the CDR3 is TGTGCTAGCAGCTCGGGGACTAGCGGGATCAACACCGGGGAGCTGTTTTTT.

The rearrangement uses TRBV7-3 and TRBJ2-5; D is unclear. This CDR3 is built from 12 residues. Between the trimmed V and J ends, which lost 3 bases and 5 bases, there was a span of 7 bases. CDR1 SGHTA and CDR2 FQGTGA come from the germline V gene. CDR3 nucleotide sequence: TGTGCCAGCAGCTTCAAAGGGGAGACCCAGTACTTC. Protein: CASSFKGETQYF.

There are a few counts of this clone. The chain carries TRBV7-2 and TRBJ2-5; tentative D call: TRBD2 (7 bases). The CDR3 runs to 14 residues. Deletions cut 7 bases from V and 4 bases from J, with 16 bases between. Germline V CDR1 and CDR2: SGHTA, FQGNSA. The CDR3 DNA follows: TGTGCCAGCATTCGGGGAGGGGGGCCAGAGACCCAGTACTTC. It specifies CASIRGGGPETQYF.

The chain links TRBV28 to TRBJ2-5, with 8 bases fitting TRBD1. J lost 10 bases, V lost 4 bases, and 8 bases had no gene match. CDR1 is MDHEN and CDR2 is SYDVKM in the germline V gene. The CDR3 has 13 amino acids. CDR3 sequence reads: CASSSQGAGIQYF. The CDR3 DNA reads TGTGCCAGCAGTTCCCAGGGGGCTGGGATCCAGTACTTC.

The chain couples TRBV7-2 to TRBJ2-7; D gene uncertain. Germline V gene lookup returns CDR1 SGHTA and CDR2 FQGNSA. The V end lost 4 bases, the J end lost 7 bases, and 8 bases lay between the germline ends. The CDR3 length is 11 residues. CDR3: CASSSSLEQYF. The CDR3 bases are TGTGCCAGCAGCTCATCCTTAGAGCAGTACTTC.

The genes are TRBV7-3 and TRBJ2-1; 10 bases map to TRBD2. Germline CDR1 and CDR2: SGHTA and FQGTGA. Trimming removed 4 bases from V and 2 bases from J; junction bases left unmatched: 2. This CDR3 comprises 15 residues. For the CDR3, the DNA is TGTGCCAGCAGCTCCGGACTAGCGGCCTACAATGAGCAGTTCTTC. It is translated as CASSSGLAAYNEQFF.

This clone was counted a single time. V gene TRBV5-1 combines with J gene TRBJ2-2; a possible D gene is TRBD2 (6 bases). Germline V gene data show CDR1 as SGHRS and CDR2 as YFSETQ. The CDR3 loop spans 16 amino acids. Trimming took off 0 bases at V and 7 bases at J, with 16 bases between the two ends. CDR3 protein: CASSLVPGSGIGELFF. CDR3 nucleotides: TGCGCCAGCAGCTTGGTGCCCGGGAGTGGTATCGGGGAGCTGTTTTTT.

This chain joins TRBV2 and TRBJ2-7, with 8 bases fitting TRBD1. Germline V lookup: CDR1 SNHLY, CDR2 FYNNEI. The length of the CDR3 is 13 residues. With V trimmed by 6 bases and J by 7 bases, 8 bases remained unmatched. The DNA of the CDR3 is TGTGCCAGCAGGGACAGGGCTCTAAGGGAGCAGTACTTC. It encodes CASRDRALREQYF.

J is TRBJ1-4 and V is TRBV11-2; no definite D call. CDR1 is SGHAT, CDR2 FQNNGV, per germline. Trimming removed 1 base from V and 0 bases from J, with 15 bases in between. The CDR3 length is 18 residues. CDR3 residues: CASSLGRQAFATNEKLFF. CDR3 nucleotide sequence: TGTGCCAGCAGCTTAGGTCGCCAGGCTTTTGCAACTAATGAAAAACTGTTTTTT.

The chain employs TRBV30 and TRBJ2-7, with D perhaps given as TRBD1 or TRBD2 (5 bases each). Per germline, CDR1 GTSNPN and CDR2 SVGIG (reference sequence). The length of the CDR3 is 19 residues. The V gene lost 3 bases and the J gene lost 5 bases, with 32 bases spanning the gap. CDR3 bases: TGTGCCTGGAGGGCCCGGGACGGACTCCTTGATAACCTCTATGACGAGCAGTACTTC. Encoded protein: CAWRARDGLLDNLYDEQYF.

V usage is TRBV27 and J usage is TRBJ1-2; D gene uncertain. The germline gives CDR1 MNHEY, CDR2 SMNVEV (reference sequence). V dropped 3 bases and J dropped 8 bases, with 22 bases sitting between them. The CDR3 runs to 16 residues. DNA of the CDR3: TGTGCCAGCAGTTTCGACGGCGGCAGGCTACCTTTGGGCTACACCTTC. It yields the protein CASSFDGGRLPLGYTF.

This sequence joins TRBV18 and TRBJ2-2; possibly TRBD2 for D (6 bases). Trimming cost V 5 bases and J 0 bases, with 22 bases left between them. This CDR3 has 19 amino acids. Germline V CDR1 and CDR2: KGHSH, LQKENI. For the CDR3, the DNA is TGTGCCAGCTCAGTCCGGGTCCTTAACGGAGGGTCGAACACCGGGGAGCTGTTTTTT. Its protein is CASSVRVLNGGSNTGELFF.

The chain is built from TRBV6-4 and TRBJ2-7; TRBD2 agrees at 8 bases. The length of the CDR3 is 15 residues. V was clipped by 2 bases and J by 5 bases; unmatched bases: 8. Germline V CDR1 and CDR2: MRHNA, SNTAGT. CDR3 sequence: CASSDESGSGDEQYF. The CDR3 region has the DNA TGTGCCAGCAGTGACGAGAGCGGGAGTGGGGACGAGCAGTACTTC.

The chain uses TRBV28 and TRBJ2-4; 10 nucleotides agree with TRBD1. Trimming at V came to 6 bases and at J to 1 base, leaving 3 bases not matched to a gene. CDR1 and CDR2 from the germline V gene are MDHEN and SYDVKM. The CDR3 contains 15 residues. The CDR3 protein is CASRGQGFAKNIQYF. CDR3 coding DNA: TGTGCCAGCAGGGGACAGGGGTTCGCCAAAAACATTCAGTACTTC.

The J gene is TRBJ2-7, the V gene TRBV28; 11 nucleotides agree with TRBD1. The trim removed 5 bases at V and 4 bases at J, leaving 7 bases unmatched. The germline V gene encodes CDR1 MDHEN and CDR2 SYDVKM. The CDR3 spans 15 residues. The CDR3 loop is CASSLLDRGLYEQYF. CDR3 nucleotides: TGTGCCAGCAGTCTTTTGGACAGGGGGCTATACGAGCAGTACTTC.

This chain connects TRBV4-1 to TRBJ1-1, with D possibly TRBD1 on 6 matching bases. The V end lost 0 bases, the J end lost 4 bases, and 12 bases lay between the germline ends. The CDR3 extends over 15 amino acids. Germline CDR1 MGHRA, CDR2 YSYEKL. CDR3 nucleotide sequence: TGCGCCAGCAGCCAAGATGATACAGGGAGCACTGAAGCTTTCTTT. This translates into CASSQDDTGSTEAFF.

This clone was picked up one time. This chain joins TRBV6-1 and TRBJ2-3, with TRBD2 matching 8 bases. V shed 1 base and J 1 base; nucleotides not matched to a gene: 1. CDR3 length: 15 residues. CDR1 is MNHNS, CDR2 SASEGT, per germline. The CDR3 spells CASSEVGRGTDTQYF. The DNA for the CDR3 is TGTGCCAGCAGTGAAGTCGGGAGGGGCACAGATACGCAGTATTTT.